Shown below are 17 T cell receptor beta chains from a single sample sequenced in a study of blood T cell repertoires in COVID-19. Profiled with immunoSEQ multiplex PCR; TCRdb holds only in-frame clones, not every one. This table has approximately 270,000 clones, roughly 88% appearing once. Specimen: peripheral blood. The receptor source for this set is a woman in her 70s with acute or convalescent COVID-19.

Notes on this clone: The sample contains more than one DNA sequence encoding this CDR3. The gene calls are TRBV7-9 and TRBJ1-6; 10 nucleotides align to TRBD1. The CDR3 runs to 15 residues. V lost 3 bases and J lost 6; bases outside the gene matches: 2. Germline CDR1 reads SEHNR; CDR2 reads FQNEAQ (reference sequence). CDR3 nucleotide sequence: TGTGCCAGCAGCTTGAGGGACAGGGGTAATTCACCCCTCCACTTT. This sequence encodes CASSLRDRGNSPLHF.

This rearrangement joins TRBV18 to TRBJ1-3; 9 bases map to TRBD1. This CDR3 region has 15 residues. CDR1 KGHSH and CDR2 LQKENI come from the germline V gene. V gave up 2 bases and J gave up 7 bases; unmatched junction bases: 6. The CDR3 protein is CASSPGSGQGNTIYF. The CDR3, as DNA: TGTGCCAGCTCACCAGGGTCCGGACAGGGGAACACCATATATTTT.

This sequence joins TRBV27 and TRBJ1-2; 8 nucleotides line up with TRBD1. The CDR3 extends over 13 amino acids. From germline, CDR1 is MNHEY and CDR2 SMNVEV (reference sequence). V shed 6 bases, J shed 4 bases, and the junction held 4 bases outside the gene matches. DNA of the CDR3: TGTGCCAGCAGACACAGGGGGTTCTATGGCTACACCTTC. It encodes CASRHRGFYGYTF.

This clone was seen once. The CDR3 sequence: CASRGQYNEKLFF. The CDR3 region has the DNA TGTGCCAGCAGGGGACAGTATAATGAAAAACTGTTTTTT. The V and J genes are TRBV27 and TRBJ1-4; 7 nucleotides align to TRBD1. Germline V gene sequence: CDR1 MNHEY, CDR2 SMNVEV (reference sequence). This CDR3 is 13 amino acids long. The J segment lost 4 bases and the V segment lost 6 bases, leaving 2 bases of the junction unmatched. Full variable domain (missing parts from reference TRBV27 and TRBJ1-4): EAQVTQNPRYLITVTGKKLTVTCSQNMNHEYMSWYRQDPGLGLRQIYYSMNVEVTDKGDVPEGYKVSRKEKRNFPLILESPSPNQTSLYFCASRGQYNEKLFFGSGTQLSVL.

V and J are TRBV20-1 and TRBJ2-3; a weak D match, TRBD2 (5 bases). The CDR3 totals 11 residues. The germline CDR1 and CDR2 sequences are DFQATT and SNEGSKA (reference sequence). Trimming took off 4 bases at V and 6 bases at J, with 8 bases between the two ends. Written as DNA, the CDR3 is TGCAGTGCTACTGAGCGGGATACGCAGTATTTT. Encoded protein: CSATERDTQYF.

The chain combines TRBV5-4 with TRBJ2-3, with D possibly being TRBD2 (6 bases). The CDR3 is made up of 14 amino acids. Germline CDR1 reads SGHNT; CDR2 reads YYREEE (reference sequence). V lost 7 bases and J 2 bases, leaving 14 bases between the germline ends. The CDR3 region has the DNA TGTGCCAGCTCACCCTCGGACTACACAGATACGCAGTATTTT. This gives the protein CASSPSDYTDTQYF.

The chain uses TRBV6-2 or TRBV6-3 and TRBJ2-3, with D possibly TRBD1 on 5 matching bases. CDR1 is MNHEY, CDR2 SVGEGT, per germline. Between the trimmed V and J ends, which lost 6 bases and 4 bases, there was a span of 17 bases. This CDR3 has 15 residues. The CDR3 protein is CASSLIPRVSDTQYF. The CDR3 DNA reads TGTGCCAGCAGCCTCATCCCCAGGGTTTCAGATACGCAGTATTTT.

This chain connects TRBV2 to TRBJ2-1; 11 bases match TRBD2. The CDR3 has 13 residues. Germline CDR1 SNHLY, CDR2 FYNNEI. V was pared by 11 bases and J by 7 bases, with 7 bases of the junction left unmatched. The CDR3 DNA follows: TGTGCCGGTCGTACTAGCGGGGGTAATGAGCAGTTCTTC. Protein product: CAGRTSGGNEQFF.

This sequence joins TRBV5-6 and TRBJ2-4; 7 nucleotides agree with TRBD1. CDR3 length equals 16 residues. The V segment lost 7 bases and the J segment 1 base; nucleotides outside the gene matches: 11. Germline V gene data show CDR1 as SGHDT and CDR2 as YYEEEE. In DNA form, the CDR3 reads TGTGCCAGCCAGTTCGAGACAGGGAATGCCAAAAACATTCAGTACTTC. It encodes CASQFETGNAKNIQYF.

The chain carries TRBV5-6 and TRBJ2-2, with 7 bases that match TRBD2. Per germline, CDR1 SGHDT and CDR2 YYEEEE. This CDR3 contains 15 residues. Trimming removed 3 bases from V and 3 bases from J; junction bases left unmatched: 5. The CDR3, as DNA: TGTGCCAGCAGCTGGGGAGGGACTTACACCGGGGAGCTGTTTTTT. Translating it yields CASSWGGTYTGELFF.

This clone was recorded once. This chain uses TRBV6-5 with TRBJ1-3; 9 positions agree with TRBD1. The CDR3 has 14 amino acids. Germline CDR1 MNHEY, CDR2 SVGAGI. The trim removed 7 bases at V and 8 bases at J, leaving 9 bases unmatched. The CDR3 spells CASTAGQGEYTIYF. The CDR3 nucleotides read TGTGCCAGCACGGCGGGACAGGGTGAATACACCATATATTTT.

The CDR3 is CASSLLRVKQGPRNTIYF. In nucleotides, the CDR3 is TGTGCCAGCAGCCTCCTAAGGGTGAAACAGGGACCAAGAAACACCATATATTTT. The genes are TRBV21-1 and TRBJ1-3; the D call in the table, TRBD1, was not verified against the DNA. TRBV21-1 is a listed pseudogene. The CDR3 loop spans 18 amino acids.

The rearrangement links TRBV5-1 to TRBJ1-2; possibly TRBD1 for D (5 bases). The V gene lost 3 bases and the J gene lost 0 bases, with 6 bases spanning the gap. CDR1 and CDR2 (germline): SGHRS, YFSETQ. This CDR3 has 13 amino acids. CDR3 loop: CASSSTANYGYTF. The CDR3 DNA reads TGCGCCAGCAGCTCGACAGCTAACTATGGCTACACCTTC.

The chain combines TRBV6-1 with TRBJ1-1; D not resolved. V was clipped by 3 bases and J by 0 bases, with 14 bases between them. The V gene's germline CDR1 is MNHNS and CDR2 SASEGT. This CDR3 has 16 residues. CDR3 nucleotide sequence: TGTGCCAGCAGTGAGCACTATTTTAGGTTGAACACTGAAGCTTTCTTT. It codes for CASSEHYFRLNTEAFF.

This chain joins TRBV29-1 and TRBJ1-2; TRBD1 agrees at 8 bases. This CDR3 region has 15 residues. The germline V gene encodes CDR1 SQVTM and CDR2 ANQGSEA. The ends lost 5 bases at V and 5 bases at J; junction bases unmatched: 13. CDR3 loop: CSVPERQGSKYGYTF. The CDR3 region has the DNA TGCAGCGTTCCCGAGCGACAGGGGAGTAAGTATGGCTACACCTTC.

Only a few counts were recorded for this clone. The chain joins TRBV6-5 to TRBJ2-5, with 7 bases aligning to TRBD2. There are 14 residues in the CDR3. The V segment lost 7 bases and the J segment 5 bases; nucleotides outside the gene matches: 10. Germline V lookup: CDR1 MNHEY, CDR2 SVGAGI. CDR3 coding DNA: TGTGCCAGCACCACCTCCTGGGGGGGGGAGACCCAGTACTTC. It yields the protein CASTTSWGGETQYF.

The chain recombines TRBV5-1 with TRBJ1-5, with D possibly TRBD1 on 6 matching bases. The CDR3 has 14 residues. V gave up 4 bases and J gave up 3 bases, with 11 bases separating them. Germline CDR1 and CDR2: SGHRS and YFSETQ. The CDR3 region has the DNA TGCGCCAGCAGCCCAGGACAGCTCAATCAGCCCCAGCATTTT. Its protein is CASSPGQLNQPQHF.